A single sample gave rise to the 3 T cell receptor beta chains below, sequenced in a study of shared clonotypes between healthy human individuals (dated by TCRdb to the early 2020s). The library came from the immunoSEQ multiplex PCR assay. TCRdb retrieved this table from immuneACCESS and kept in-frame rearrangements only. Not all clones are present; in checked studies, unresolved V genes account for under half, and no reason is known for the remainder. This sample has some 1,400,000 clones in its table, and 95% to 97% of those were observed once. The ten largest account for 0.95% to 1.5% of the sample. Input material: naive CD4+ T cells sorted from blood. The cell subset or site label, as the study defines it: CD45RA+ positively selected. The source of these receptors is a man aged 25-45 years in good health.

This chain joins TRBV6-5 and TRBJ2-1; possible D gene TRBD1, 6 bases. This CDR3 has 11 amino acids. The germline gives CDR1 MNHEY, CDR2 SVGAGI. Trimming shortened V by 6 bases and J by 10 bases, and 10 bases separated the two germline ends. As DNA, the CDR3 is TGTGCCAGCAGGGCCGGGACAGAGCAGTTCTTC. This sequence encodes CASRAGTEQFF.

J is TRBJ2-3 and V is TRBV4-3; TRBD1 matches 7 bases. V lost 0 bases and J lost 2; bases outside the gene matches: 11. This CDR3 spans 18 amino acids. Germline lookup yields CDR1 LGHNA and CDR2 YSLEER. CDR3 loop: CASSQEDRTGDLTDTQYF. In DNA form, the CDR3 reads TGCGCCAGCAGCCAAGAAGACCGAACAGGGGACCTCACAGATACGCAGTATTTT.

V and J are TRBV7-6 and TRBJ2-5; maybe TRBD1 (6 bases). The CDR3 totals 13 residues. Between the trimmed V and J ends, which lost 3 bases and 2 bases, there was a span of 7 bases. The germline CDR1 and CDR2 sequences are SGHVS and FNYEAQ. CDR3 nucleotides: TGTGCCAGCAGCTTTACAGGGCAAGAGACCCAGTACTTC. Translating gives CASSFTGQETQYF.